The 17 T cell receptor beta chains given below trace back to one sample, sequenced in a study of T cell clusters in autoimmune cytopenias. Some 34,000 genome equivalents of blood DNA were amplified for TRB. Multiplex touch-down PCR amplified TRB using TRB-A and TRB-B pools in one tube. TCRdb re-called the multiplex PCR reads and catalogs CDR3 proteins one per entry, DNA excluded. The table lists thousands of distinct CDR3 sequences. Sequencing was done on a sample of peripheral blood. These receptors were collected from a human donor with an autoimmune cytopenia or autoimmune hepatitis (not recorded which).

This clonotype ranks as medium-sized (0.01 to 0.1%) in terms of frequency. This rearrangement joins TRBV18 to TRBJ2-2. Germline loops: CDR1 KGHSH, CDR2 LQKENI. CDR3 length equals 13 residues. The CDR3 sequence: CASSPQGTGELFF.

By frequency, this clonotype is medium-sized. The chain is built from TRBV5-6 and TRBJ2-6; TCRdb calls TRBD1, which cannot be checked without DNA. Germline CDR1 and CDR2: SGHDT and YYEEEE. There are 17 residues in the CDR3. CDR3 protein: CASSTGTWSSGANVLTF.

The chain links TRBV30 to TRBJ1-6. In germline, CDR1 is GTSNPN, CDR2 SVGIG (reference sequence). CDR3 length: 14 residues. Here the CDR3 reads CAWTGPTNGSPLHF.

V usage is TRBV20-1 and J usage is TRBJ1-2; without DNA, the TCRdb call of TRBD1 cannot be checked. CDR3 length: 15 amino acids. Germline V gives CDR1 DFQATT, CDR2 SNEGSKA (reference sequence). The CDR3: CSASMGAGGDYGYTF.

The chain carries TRBV12-3 or TRBV12-4 and TRBJ2-5; there is no DNA to check the TCRdb D call of TRBD2. The CDR3 extends over 16 amino acids. CDR3 residues: CASSYPPSEMQETQYF.

This chain connects TRBV7-9 to TRBJ2-2; TCRdb's assignment of TRBD2 cannot be checked, as there is no DNA. Germline values: CDR1 SEHNR, CDR2 FQNEAQ (reference sequence). The CDR3 contains 15 residues. This CDR3 is CASSLSGSGAGELFF. Together with reference TRBV7-9 and TRBJ2-2, the CDR3 gives the full variable domain: DTGVSQNPRHKITKRGQNVTFRCDPISEHNRLYWYRQTLGQGPEFLTYFQNEAQLEKSRLLSDRFSAERPKGSFSTLEIQRTEQGDSAMYLCASSLSGSGAGELFFGEGSRLTVL.

Judged by frequency, this clonotype is medium-sized. The V gene is TRBV6-1, the J gene TRBJ1-2; TCRdb gives TRBD1 as the D gene, but with no DNA this cannot be confirmed. CDR3 size: 15 residues. In germline, CDR1 is MNHNS, CDR2 SASEGT. CDR3 protein: CASTTSGQGARGYTF.

This clonotype is medium-sized by frequency. V and J are TRBV19 and TRBJ2-2; TCRdb calls TRBD1, which cannot be checked without DNA. The CDR3 is made up of 16 amino acids. The germline V gene encodes CDR1 LNHDA and CDR2 SQIVND (reference sequence). The CDR3 reads CASSMGSGGFTGELFF.

This chain joins TRBV6-5 and TRBJ2-7; TCRdb names TRBD1, which stays unverified in the absence of DNA. CDR3 length: 16 amino acids. Germline V CDR1 and CDR2: MNHEY, SVGAGI. This CDR3 is CASKGTGRQTYYEQYF.

This clonotype counts as medium-sized by frequency. The chain couples TRBV6-6 to TRBJ1-2; TCRdb names TRBD1, which stays unverified in the absence of DNA. CDR1 and CDR2 (germline): MNHNY, SVGAGI (reference sequence). The CDR3 length is 12 residues. The CDR3: CASSYRGLGYTF.

The chain employs TRBV5-6 and TRBJ1-1; TCRdb names TRBD1, which stays unverified in the absence of DNA. CDR1 is SGHDT and CDR2 is YYEEEE in the germline V gene. The CDR3 covers 14 residues. The CDR3 here is CASSSEGFGTEAFF.

The chain joins TRBV20-1 to TRBJ2-2; TCRdb indicates TRBD1, and absent DNA this call remains unverified. The CDR3 runs to 15 residues. Germline V gives CDR1 DFQATT, CDR2 SNEGSKA (reference sequence). The CDR3 loop is CSARDVGGGTGELFF.

This clonotype is medium-sized by frequency. This chain uses TRBV12-3 or TRBV12-4 with TRBJ2-1; TCRdb reports TRBD2, a call that lacks DNA to check it against. The CDR3 loop spans 12 amino acids. CDR3 region: CASREGYNEQFF.

The chain joins TRBV12-3 or TRBV12-4 to TRBJ1-5; TCRdb names TRBD1, which stays unverified in the absence of DNA. This CDR3 region has 13 residues. Here the CDR3 reads CASGQGGNQPQHF.

V gene TRBV6-1 combines with J gene TRBJ1-2; absent DNA, TCRdb's TRBD1 call cannot be checked. Germline values: CDR1 MNHNS, CDR2 SASEGT. The CDR3 length is 13 residues. CDR3 residues: CASSDRGGYGYTF.

V is TRBV10-3 and J is TRBJ1-2. Germline CDR1 and CDR2: ENHRY and SYGVKD. The CDR3 consists of 15 residues. This CDR3 reads CAISESSLEGGGYTF.

This clonotype is labeled medium-sized based on frequency. This rearrangement joins TRBV15 to TRBJ1-2. This CDR3 has 14 amino acids. Germline loops: CDR1 LNHNV, CDR2 YYDKDF (reference sequence). CDR3 loop: CATSFSGGGTGYTF.